This T cell receptor (beta chain) was obtained from a study of blood T cell repertoires in COVID-19. Across the whole study: Sites across the United States, Italy and Spain contributed samples from acute and convalescent COVID-19. Sources were T cells, B-cell-depleted T cells, or PBMCs; the material itself was cDNA or gDNA.

Patients in Seattle were enrolled during active infection, then followed longitudinally. CDR1 and CDR2 from the germline V gene are SGHRS and YFSETQ. There are 14 residues in the CDR3. V dropped 5 bases and J dropped 7; count of bases not matched to a gene: 7. In the authors' methods: Reference gene primer amplification gave nucleated cell count estimates. This table comes from immunoSEQ multiplex PCR, and its TCRdb copy is limited to in-frame clones, with some not included. V, J and clone size were drawn from that table, and D and trimming were deduced from the DNA. The sample contains about 260,000 clones, more than 85% of which appear only once.

The chain combines TRBV5-1 with TRBJ1-1; 11 bases fit TRBD1. This receptor was obtained from a young adult with COVID-19, enrolled during active disease. The sample was peripheral blood. The CDR3 nucleotides read TGCGCCAGCAGAGTGGGCGGGACAGGGGGTGAAGCTTTCTTT. Amino acids: CASRVGGTGGEAFF.